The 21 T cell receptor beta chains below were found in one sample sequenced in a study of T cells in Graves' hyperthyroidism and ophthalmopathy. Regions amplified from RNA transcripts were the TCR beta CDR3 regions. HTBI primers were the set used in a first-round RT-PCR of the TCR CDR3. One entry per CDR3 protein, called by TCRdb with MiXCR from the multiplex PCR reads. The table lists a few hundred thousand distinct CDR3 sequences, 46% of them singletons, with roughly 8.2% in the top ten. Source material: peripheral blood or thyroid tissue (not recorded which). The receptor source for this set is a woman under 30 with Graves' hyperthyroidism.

CDR3 nucleotide sequence: TGTGCCAGCAGTTTGACAGGGGAATATGGCTACACCTTC. Amino acids: CASSLTGEYGYTF. V is TRBV25-1 and J is TRBJ1-2, with TRBD1 matching 8 bases. Germline loops: CDR1 MGHDK, CDR2 SYGVNS. Trimming removed 5 bases from V and 5 bases from J; junction bases left unmatched: 4. This CDR3 has 13 amino acids.

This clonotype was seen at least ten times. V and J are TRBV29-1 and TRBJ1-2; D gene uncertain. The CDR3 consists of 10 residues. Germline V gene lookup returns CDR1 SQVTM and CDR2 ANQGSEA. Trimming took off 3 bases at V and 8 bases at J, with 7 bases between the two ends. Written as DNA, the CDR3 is TGCAGCGTTGATGAGGCCGGCTACACCTTC. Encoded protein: CSVDEAGYTF. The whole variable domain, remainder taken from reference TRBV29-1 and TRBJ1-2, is SAVISQKPSRDICQRGTSLTIQCQVDSQVTMMFWYRQQPGQSLTLIATANQGSEATYESGFVIDKFPISRPNLTFSTLTVSNMSPEDSSIYLCSVDEAGYTFGSGTRLTVV.

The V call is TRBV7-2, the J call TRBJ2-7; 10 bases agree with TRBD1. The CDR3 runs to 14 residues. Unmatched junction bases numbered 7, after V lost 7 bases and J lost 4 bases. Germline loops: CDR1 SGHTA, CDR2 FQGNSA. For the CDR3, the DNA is TGTGCCAGCACCCCCGGGACAGGGGCGTACGAGCAGTACTTC. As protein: CASTPGTGAYEQYF. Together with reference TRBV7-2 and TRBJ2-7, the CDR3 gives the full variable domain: GAGVSQSPSNKVTEKGKDVELRCDPISGHTALYWYRQSLGQGLEFLIYFQGNSAPDKSGLPSDRFSAERTGGSVSTLTIQRTQQEDSAVYLCASTPGTGAYEQYFGPGTRLTVT.

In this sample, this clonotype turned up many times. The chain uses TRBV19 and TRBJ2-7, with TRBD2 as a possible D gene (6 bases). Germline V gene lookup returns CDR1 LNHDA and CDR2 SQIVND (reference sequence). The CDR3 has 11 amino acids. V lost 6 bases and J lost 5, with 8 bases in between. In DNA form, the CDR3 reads TGTGCCAGTAGGAGGGAGGACGAGCAGTACTTC. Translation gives CASRREDEQYF.

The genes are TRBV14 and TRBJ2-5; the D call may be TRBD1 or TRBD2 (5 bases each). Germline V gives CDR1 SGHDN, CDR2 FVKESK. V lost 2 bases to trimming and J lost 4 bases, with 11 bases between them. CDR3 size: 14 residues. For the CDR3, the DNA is TGTGCCAGCAGCCAACCAGGGAGAGGAGAGACCCAGTACTTC. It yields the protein CASSQPGRGETQYF.

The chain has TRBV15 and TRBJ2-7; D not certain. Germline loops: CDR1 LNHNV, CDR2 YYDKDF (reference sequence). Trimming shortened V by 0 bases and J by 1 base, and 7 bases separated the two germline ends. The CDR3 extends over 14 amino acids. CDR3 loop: CATSRDPLSYEQYF. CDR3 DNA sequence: TGTGCCACCAGCAGAGATCCCTTATCCTACGAGCAGTACTTC.

The CDR3 nucleotides read TGTGCCAGCAGTTACTCGATTGTCGGCCCGAACACTGAAGCTTTCTTT. Protein product: CASSYSIVGPNTEAFF. V and J are TRBV6-5 and TRBJ1-1; D not resolved. The CDR3 totals 16 residues. The germline gives CDR1 MNHEY, CDR2 SVGAGI. Trimming removed 0 bases at V and 1 base at J, with 12 bases between.

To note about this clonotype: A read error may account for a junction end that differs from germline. CDR3 protein: CASGEGSANSYEQYF. CDR3 in DNA: TGTGCCAGCGGTGAAGGATCGGCGAACTCCTACGAGCAGTACTTC. V usage is TRBV25-1 and J usage is TRBJ2-7; D call uncertain. The CDR3 is made up of 15 amino acids. Germline V lookup: CDR1 MGHDK, CDR2 SYGVNS.

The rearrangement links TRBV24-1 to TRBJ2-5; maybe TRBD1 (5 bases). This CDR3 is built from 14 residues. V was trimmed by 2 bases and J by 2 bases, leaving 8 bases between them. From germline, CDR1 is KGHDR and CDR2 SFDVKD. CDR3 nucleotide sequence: TGTGCCACCAGTGATTCGACAGAACAAGAGACCCAGTACTTC. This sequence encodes CATSDSTEQETQYF.

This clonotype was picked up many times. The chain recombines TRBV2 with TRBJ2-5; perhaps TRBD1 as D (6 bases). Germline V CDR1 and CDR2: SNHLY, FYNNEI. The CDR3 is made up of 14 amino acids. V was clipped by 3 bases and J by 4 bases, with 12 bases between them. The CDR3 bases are TGTGCCAGCAGTGATAGCCCCAGGGGAGAGACCCAGTACTTC. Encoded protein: CASSDSPRGETQYF.

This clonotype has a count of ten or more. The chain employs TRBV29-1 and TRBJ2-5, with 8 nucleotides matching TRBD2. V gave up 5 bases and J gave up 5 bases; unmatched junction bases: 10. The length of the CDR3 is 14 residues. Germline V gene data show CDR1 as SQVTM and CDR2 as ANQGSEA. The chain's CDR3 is CSVPVGTRSETQYF. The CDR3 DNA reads TGCAGCGTTCCGGTGGGGACTAGATCTGAGACCCAGTACTTC.

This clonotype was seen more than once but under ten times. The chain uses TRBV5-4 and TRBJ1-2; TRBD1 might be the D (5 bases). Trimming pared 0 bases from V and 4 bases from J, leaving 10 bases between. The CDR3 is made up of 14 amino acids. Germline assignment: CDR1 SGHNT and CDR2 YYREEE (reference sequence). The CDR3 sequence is CASSLGGAFYGYTF. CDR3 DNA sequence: TGTGCCAGCAGCTTGGGAGGGGCGTTCTATGGCTACACCTTC. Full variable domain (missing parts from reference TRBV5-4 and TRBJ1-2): ETGVTQSPTHLIKTRGQQVTLRCSSQSGHNTVSWYQQALGQGPQFIFQYYREEENGRGNFPPRFSGLQFPNYSSELNVNALELDDSALYLCASSLGGAFYGYTFGSGTRLTVV.

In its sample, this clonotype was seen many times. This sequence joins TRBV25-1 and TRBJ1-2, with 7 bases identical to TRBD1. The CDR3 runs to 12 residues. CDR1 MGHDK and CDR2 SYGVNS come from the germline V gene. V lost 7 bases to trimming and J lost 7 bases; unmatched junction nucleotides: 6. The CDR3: CASNRQGSGYTF. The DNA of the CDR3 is TGTGCCAGCAACAGACAGGGTTCTGGCTACACCTTC.

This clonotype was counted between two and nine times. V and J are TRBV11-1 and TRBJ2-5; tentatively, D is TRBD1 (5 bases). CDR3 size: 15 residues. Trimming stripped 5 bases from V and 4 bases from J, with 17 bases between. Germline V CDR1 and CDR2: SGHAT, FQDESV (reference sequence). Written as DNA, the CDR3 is TGTGCCAGCAGCCACGCGACAGTCCCGATAGAGACCCAGTACTTC. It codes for CASSHATVPIETQYF.

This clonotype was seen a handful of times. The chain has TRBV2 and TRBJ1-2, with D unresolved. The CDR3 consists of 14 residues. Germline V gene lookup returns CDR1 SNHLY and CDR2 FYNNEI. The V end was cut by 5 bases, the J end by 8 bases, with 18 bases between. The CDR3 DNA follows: TGTGCCAGCAGTCTAGGTGGCTCGCACGGGGGCTACACCTTC. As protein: CASSLGGSHGGYTF.

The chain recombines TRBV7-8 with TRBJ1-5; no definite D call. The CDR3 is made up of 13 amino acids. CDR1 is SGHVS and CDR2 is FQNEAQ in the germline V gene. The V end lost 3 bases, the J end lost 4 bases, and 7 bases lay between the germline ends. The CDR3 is CASSFVENQPQHF. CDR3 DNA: TGTGCCAGCAGCTTTGTAGAAAATCAGCCCCAGCATTTT.

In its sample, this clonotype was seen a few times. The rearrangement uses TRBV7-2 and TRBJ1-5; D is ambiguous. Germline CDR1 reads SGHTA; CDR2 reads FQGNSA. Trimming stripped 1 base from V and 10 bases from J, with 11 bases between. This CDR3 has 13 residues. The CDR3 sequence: CASSLVLSHPQHF. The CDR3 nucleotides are TGTGCCAGCAGCTTAGTCCTGTCGCATCCCCAGCATTTT.

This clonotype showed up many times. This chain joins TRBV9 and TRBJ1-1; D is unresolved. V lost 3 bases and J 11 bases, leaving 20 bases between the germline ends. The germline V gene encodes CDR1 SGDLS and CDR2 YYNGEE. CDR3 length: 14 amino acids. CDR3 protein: CASSASDDGWSAFF. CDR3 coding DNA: TGTGCCAGCAGCGCCTCTGATGACGGCTGGTCCGCTTTCTTT.

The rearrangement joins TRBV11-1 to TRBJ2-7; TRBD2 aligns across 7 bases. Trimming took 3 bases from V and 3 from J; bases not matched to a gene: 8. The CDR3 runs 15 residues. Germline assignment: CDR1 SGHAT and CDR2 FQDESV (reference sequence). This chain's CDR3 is CASSLSTGRDYEQYF. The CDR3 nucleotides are TGTGCCAGCAGCTTGAGTACGGGGAGGGACTACGAGCAGTACTTC.

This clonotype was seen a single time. CDR3 sequence (DNA): TGCAGAGTAGGCGGAGGGACCTACGAGCAGTACTTC. Encoded protein: CRVGGGTYEQYF. The J gene is TRBJ2-7, the V gene TRBV29-1, with D perhaps matching TRBD2 (6 bases). The CDR3 length is 12 residues. Germline V gives CDR1 SQVTM, CDR2 ANQGSEA.

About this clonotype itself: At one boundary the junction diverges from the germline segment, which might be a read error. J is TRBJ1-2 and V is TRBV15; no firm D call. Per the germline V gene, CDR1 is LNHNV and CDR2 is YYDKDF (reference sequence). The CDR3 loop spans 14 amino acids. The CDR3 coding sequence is TGTGCCACCAGCAGAACCCGGGAGCTATACGGCTACGCCTTC. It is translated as CATSRTRELYGYAF.